The subject of this entry is one T cell receptor beta chain. The record originates from a study of blood T cell repertoires in COVID-19. Study background: Acute and convalescent COVID-19 specimens originated in the United States, Italy and Spain. The cDNA or gDNA used as material had been derived from T cells, B-cell-depleted T cells, or PBMCs.

Germline values: CDR1 SGHTA, CDR2 FQGNSA. V lost 5 bases to trimming and J lost 3 bases, with 17 bases between them. The CDR3 is made up of 16 amino acids. The protocol was immunoSEQ multiplex PCR, while the TCRdb copy is restricted to in-frame clones and leaves out a portion. The sample has around 76,000 clones, about 80% seen once; the top ten hold approximately 6.9%. Sequencing used peripheral blood. This sequence originates from a man aged 30-40 years with COVID-19, enrolled during active disease. The chain combines TRBV7-2 with TRBJ2-1; perhaps TRBD2 as D (7 bases). The chain's CDR3 is CASSLVGGGDYNEQFF. CDR3 nucleotide sequence: TGTGCCAGCAGCCTAGTAGGGGGGGGCGACTACAATGAGCAGTTCTTC.